Detailed here is one T cell receptor beta chain. The record originates from a study of control samples from healthy donors and cancer patients. Generated by immunoSEQ multiplex PCR, the TCRdb table keeps only in-frame clones and is missing some. The sample holds 130,000 to 150,000 clones; more than 85% are singletons and the top ten take about 9%. V was clipped by 6 bases and J by 8 bases; unmatched bases: 9. The CDR3 has 13 residues. Germline assignment: CDR1 SQVTM and CDR2 ANQGSEA. The sample was blood. J is TRBJ2-1 and V is TRBV29-1; TRBD2 agrees at 8 bases. The clonotype was recovered from a woman aged 25 to 39 in good health. CDR3 DNA: TGCAGCGTCCCCGGGAGGGAGTACCATGAGCAGTTCTTC. This encodes CSVPGREYHEQFF.